This entry is about one TCR beta chain. The antigen is undetermined. Clones were read by immunoSEQ multiplex PCR, and TCRdb kept only the in-frame ones, dropping some. This sample carries around 65,000 clones, 70% to 80% of them seen once, and the ten largest clones take less than 5.5%. CDR3 length: 19 residues. The data derive from a study of radiotherapy plus CTLA-4 blockade in lung cancer. Overall study: There were objective responses in approximately 20% of patients, and more than 30% had disease control.

Study-wide points: There was expansion of tumor-derived TCR clones in blood after radiotherapy plus ipilimumab. The authors reported that early blood T cell clone dynamics, with interferon-beta, best predicted response.

The study gave focal radiation plus ipilimumab CTLA-4 blockade to patients with chemo-refractory metastatic non-small-cell lung cancer. The sample was peripheral blood, taken from a patient treated with radiotherapy plus ipilimumab. The receptor was isolated from a human donor with non-small cell lung cancer who had a complete response to radiotherapy plus ipilimumab. The gene calls are TRBV21-1 and TRBJ2-1; TRBD1 is taken as the D call from the table, unchecked against the DNA. TRBV21-1 is given as a pseudogene. CDR3 amino acids: CASSKAQGCRDKAYNEQFF. The DNA for the CDR3 is TGTGCCAGCAGCAAAGCGCAAGGGTGTAGGGACAAGGCCTACAATGAGCAGTTCTTC.